The source of this T cell receptor beta chain is a study of blood T cell repertoires in COVID-19 (dated by TCRdb to the early 2020s). Context from the whole study: Samples covering the acute and convalescent phases of COVID-19 were provided by collaborators in the United States, Italy and Spain. Samples came from the ongoing ImmuneRACE study (first 160 participants) plus 1,254 subjects from 6 global collaborators. HLA class I and class II types, where available, came from metadata supplied by the sample provider rather than from assay-based typing. The sample metadata nearly always contained a de-identified subject ID, COVID-19 status, age in years and sex. Subjects who had been exposed to COVID-19, were actively infected with it, or had recovered from it provided the deeply sampled blood TCRbeta repertoires that made up the dataset. The material from the prospective study consisted of cDNA or gDNA derived from T cells, B-cell-depleted T cells, or PBMCs. A freely available public database, intended as a resource for researchers studying the immune response to SARS-CoV-2, is where the repertoires were released. Paper-wide results and their limitations: Clinical and demographic metadata were provided uncurated, with the amount varying by source and participant.

The CDR3 runs 13 amino acids, cysteine and phenylalanine included. Kept here is only the CDR3 DNA, which spans 39 bases and is read in frame from base 1. Unmatched junction bases come to 2, with V trimmed by 2 bases and J by 4 bases. As encoded in the germline V gene, CDR1 is SGHTS while CDR2 is YDEGEE. TCRbeta CDR3 regions were amplified from genomic DNA by means of the immunoSEQ Assay, a bias-controlled multiplex PCR. In the paper's pipeline: The number of nucleated cells in each sample was estimated by amplification of reference gene primers within the assay. To quantify the absolute abundance of each unique TCRbeta CDR3 rearrangement, sequence reads were collapsed and filtered. For each sample, productive Simpson clonality was calculated by taking the square root of Simpson's diversity index across productive rearrangements. TCRdb provides this immuneACCESS table in a form limited to in-frame rearrangements. Some clones are lacking; in checked studies, under half of them reflect an unresolved V gene, and why the rest are absent is not known. V and J calls and clone size are those listed in that table; D and trimming were worked out from the DNA. Present in this sample are around 400,000 clones, more than 70% of which were seen just once. The ten largest clonotypes hold roughly 2.1% of the sample.

One collaborating source in Seattle enrolled patients while the patients were actively infected and followed the patients over time throughout the course of disease. Collaborating institutions collected whole blood in K2EDTA tubes following their own protocols. For TCRbeta analysis, collaborators shipped samples in one of three forms: frozen whole blood, isolated PBMCs, or DNA extracted from either of those sample types. About this clone itself: Its recognized antigen is unknown. Base qualities are not recorded, but no much larger clone differs from it by a single base. The same CDR3 can be traced to other DNA sequences in this sample.

This sequence uses TRBV5-8 and TRBJ2-5; TRBD2 lines up with 7 middle nucleotides. The TCR was taken from a woman in her sixties with COVID-19, enrolled during active disease. Sequencing was carried out using peripheral blood. The DNA reads as follows: TGTGCCAGCAGCTTTTCGGGGGGAGAGACCCAGTACTTC. Its translation is CASSFSGGETQYF.